Listed below are T cell receptor beta chains from one sample, sequenced in a study of PD-1 blockade in classical Hodgkin lymphoma. Here immunoSEQ multiplex PCR was the method, and the copy in TCRdb shows in-frame clones only, minus some. In the table there are 30,000 to 40,000 clones, around 89% of which are singletons. Sequenced: CD4+ T cells from blood. These receptors all come from a human donor with classical Hodgkin lymphoma. The conserved cysteine and the conserved F or W are not part of the CDR3 here. The D gene is left open where the match is weak. Clone size is shown for a subset of rows, as once, few, many or a class of expanded clone.

CDR3,size,D,J,V
ASSAAGPSYNSPLH,-,-,TRBJ1-6,TRBV2
ASSRQDSTAYGYT,-,-,TRBJ1-2,TRBV28
ASSILQDSTSNQPQH,-,-,TRBJ1-5,TRBV19
ASSRGGQETQY,-,-,TRBJ2-5,TRBV7-2
ASGHDRGLGQPQH,once,TRBD1,TRBJ1-5,TRBV12-5
ASSERRAHEAF,-,-,TRBJ1-1,TRBV2
ATSRDWVSDTQY,-,-,TRBJ2-3,TRBV15
ATRAGKETQY,-,-,TRBJ2-5,TRBV28
ASSWTGELF,-,-,TRBJ2-2,TRBV27
ASSPWLGAMNNEQF,-,-,TRBJ2-1,TRBV18
ASSEYVGYGYT,-,-,TRBJ1-2,TRBV6-1
ASSFRGYSSTDTQY,-,-,TRBJ2-3,TRBV5-4
ASSLERGETQY,-,TRBD2,TRBJ2-5,TRBV7-2
ASRVTGSEETQY,-,-,TRBJ2-5,TRBV6-5
ASSSRGGSWEGYT,-,-,TRBJ1-2,TRBV28
ASSFPPSYEQY,once,-,TRBJ2-7,TRBV28
ASSPGGTEAF,-,-,TRBJ1-1,TRBV5-1
ASNRDGGSYEQY,-,-,TRBJ2-7,TRBV2
ASSYSLRGPDTQY,few,-,TRBJ2-3,TRBV6-5
ASSRTGSGNTIY,once,TRBD1,TRBJ1-3,TRBV9
ASSLWTGMVTEAF,-,TRBD1,TRBJ1-1,TRBV11-2
ASSQDLLTGANEKLF,-,-,TRBJ1-4,TRBV4-3
ASSLGQAKGTEAF,-,TRBD1,TRBJ1-1,TRBV7-8
ASSPQTGMRGNQPQH,-,TRBD1,TRBJ1-5,TRBV7-2
ASSLQGTTNIQY,-,-,TRBJ2-4,TRBV28
ASSLAGNTIY,-,-,TRBJ1-3,TRBV7-2
AWSIGIPNQPQH,-,-,TRBJ1-5,TRBV30
ASSLGALGRDNEKLF,-,-,TRBJ1-4,TRBV28
ASAGGFSNQPQH,-,-,TRBJ1-5,TRBV2